The table lists the clone carrying this TCR beta chain with many counts. Antigen: not known. The entry originates in a study of early T cells in non-severe SARS-CoV-2 infection. For the study at large: Sequencing was performed on bulk RNA from unsorted whole blood, leaving chains unpaired.

Each CDR3 protein gets one entry after TCRdb re-called the 5' RACE reads with MiXCR. Altogether around 60,000 distinct CDR3 sequences are present, less than 20% being singletons, with the ten largest covering around 9.8%. Broader study findings: CD4 and private specificities were missed by VDJdb matching, which favored anti-spike CD8 responses.

The starting material was whole blood, obtained at baseline. This sequence originates from an adult who was a healthcare worker with PCR-confirmed SARS-CoV-2 infection or an uninfected control (not recorded which).

CDR3 in amino acids: CASSYRRTASTDTQYF. The CDR3 region has the DNA TGTGCCAGCAGTTACCGACGGACAGCCTCCACAGATACGCAGTATTTT. This rearrangement joins TRBV6-2 or TRBV6-3 to TRBJ2-3; D perhaps matches TRBD1 (6 bases). V gave up 2 bases and J gave up 2 bases, with 14 bases separating them. The CDR3 totals 16 residues. Germline V gene data show CDR1 as MNHEY and CDR2 as SVGEGT.